This TCR beta chain is drawn from a study of CD8 T cells in ankylosing spondylitis. This clonotype came up a few times. CDR1 is LNHDA, CDR2 SQIVND, per germline (reference sequence). The CDR3 has 13 residues. V was shortened by 4 bases and J by 7 bases, with 13 bases between the two germline ends. TCRdb passed the 5' RACE reads through MiXCR, listing each CDR3 protein once. Of some 240,000 distinct CDR3 sequences in the sample, about 20% were seen once. Sample: blood, either unsorted or a sorted T cell fraction (not recorded which). This sequence originates from a male donor with ankylosing spondylitis or in good health (not recorded which). V usage is TRBV19 and J usage is TRBJ1-2, with D possibly being TRBD1 (6 bases). The CDR3 here is CASSTETGGGYTF. The CDR3 bases are TGTGCCAGTAGTACCGAGACAGGCGGTGGCTACACCTTC.